Sequencing of this T cell receptor beta chain was carried out in a study of early T cells in non-severe SARS-CoV-2 infection. On the study more broadly: Sequencing was performed on bulk RNA from unsorted whole blood, leaving chains unpaired.

In TCRdb, the 5' RACE reads were re-called with MiXCR into one record per CDR3 protein. Here the sample spans roughly 58,000 distinct CDR3 sequences, around 10% being singletons. The CDR3 runs 13 residues. The V end was cut by 7 bases, the J end by 0 bases, with 12 bases between. Germline values: CDR1 DFQATT, CDR2 SNEGSKA (reference sequence). This clonotype was detected many times. Sequenced sample: whole blood. The clonotype comes from an adult who was a healthcare worker with PCR-confirmed SARS-CoV-2 infection or an uninfected control (not recorded which). The chain has TRBV20-1 and TRBJ1-1; maybe TRBD1 (5 bases). The CDR3: CSESDSVNTEAFF. The CDR3 coding sequence is TGCAGTGAATCCGACAGTGTGAACACTGAAGCTTTCTTT.